This T cell receptor (beta chain) comes out of a study of blood T cell repertoires in COVID-19. This clone has only a few counts. Data came from immunoSEQ multiplex PCR; TCRdb stores just in-frame clones and leaves some out. The sample records 210,000 or so clones, 75% to 85% being singletons. Trimming took off 6 bases at V and 6 bases at J, with 15 bases between the two ends. The CDR3 has 14 residues. Germline-derived CDR1 and CDR2 are MDHEN and SYDVKM. This chain joins TRBV28 and TRBJ1-5, with a possible D match to TRBD1 (6 bases). The clonotype originates from a woman under 40 with COVID-19, enrolled during active disease. Sample: peripheral blood. The CDR3 region has the DNA TGTGCCAGCAGGGGACTACAGGGAAGTCAGCCCCAGCATTTT. This translates into CASRGLQGSQPQHF.